This TCR beta chain was identified during a study of OX40 agonist ivuxolimab in advanced cancers. Findings and limits, study-wide: At doses 0.1 to 3.0 mg/kg, CD4+ and CD8+ clones expanded. Compared with CD4+, CD8+ T cells on average had more expanded clones.

Sequencing used immunoSEQ multiplex PCR; TCRdb keeps in-frame clones, though not all of them. The table lists tens of thousands of clones, about 83% of them singletons. The CDR3 is 15 residues long. Germline loops: CDR1 SGHTA, CDR2 FQGNSA. V was shortened by 4 bases and J by 4 bases, with 13 bases between the two germline ends. A word on this clone: Its antigen remains unidentified.

This clonotype originated in an adult with an advanced solid tumor such as melanoma, head and neck, liver or kidney cancer. Sample: CD4+ or CD8+ T cells sorted from blood, taken in a trial of the OX40 agonist ivuxolimab. The V call is TRBV7-2, the J call TRBJ2-2, with D tentatively TRBD2 (6 bases). The CDR3, as DNA: TGTGCCAGCAGCTCCCAGATGGGGGGCACCGGGGAGCTGTTTTTT. It encodes CASSSQMGGTGELFF. Complete variable domain (other parts from reference TRBV7-2 and TRBJ2-2): GAGVSQSPSNKVTEKGKDVELRCDPISGHTALYWYRQSLGQGLEFLIYFQGNSAPDKSGLPSDRFSAERTGGSVSTLTIQRTQQEDSAVYLCASSSQMGGTGELFFGEGSRLTVL.